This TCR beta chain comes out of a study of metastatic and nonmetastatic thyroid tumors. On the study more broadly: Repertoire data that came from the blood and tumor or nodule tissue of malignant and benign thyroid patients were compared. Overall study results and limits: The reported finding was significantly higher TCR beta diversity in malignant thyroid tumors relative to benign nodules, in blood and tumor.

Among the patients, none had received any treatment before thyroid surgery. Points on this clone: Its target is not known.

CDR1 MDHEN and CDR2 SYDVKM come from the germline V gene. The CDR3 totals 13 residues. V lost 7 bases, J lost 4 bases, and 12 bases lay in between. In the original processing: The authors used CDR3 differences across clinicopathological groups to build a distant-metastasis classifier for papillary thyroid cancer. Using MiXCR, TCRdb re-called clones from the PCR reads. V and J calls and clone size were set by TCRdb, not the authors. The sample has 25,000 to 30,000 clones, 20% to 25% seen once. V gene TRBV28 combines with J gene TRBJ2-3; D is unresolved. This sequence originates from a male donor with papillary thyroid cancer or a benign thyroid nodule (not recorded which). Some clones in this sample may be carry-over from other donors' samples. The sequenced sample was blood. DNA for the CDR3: TGTGCCAGCATGCCCCCGATGGCAGATACGCAGTATTTT. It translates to CASMPPMADTQYF.